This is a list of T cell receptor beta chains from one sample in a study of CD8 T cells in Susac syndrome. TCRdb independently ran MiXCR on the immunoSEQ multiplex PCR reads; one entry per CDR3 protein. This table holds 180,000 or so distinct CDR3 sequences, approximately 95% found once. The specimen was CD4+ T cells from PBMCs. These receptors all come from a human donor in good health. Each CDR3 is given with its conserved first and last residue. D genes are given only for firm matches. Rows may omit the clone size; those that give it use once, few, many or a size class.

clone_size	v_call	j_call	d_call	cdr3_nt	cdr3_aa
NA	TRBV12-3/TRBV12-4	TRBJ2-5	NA	TGTGCCAGCGCCGCGGCGGGAGAGACCCAGTACTTC	CASAAAGETQYF
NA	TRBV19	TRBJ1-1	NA	TGTGCCAGTAGGATGCAGGGGTCGGGCACTGAAGCTTTCTTT	CASRMQGSGTEAFF
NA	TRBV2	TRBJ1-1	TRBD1	TGTGCCAGCAGGGCCAAGGGACAGATGAACACTGAAGCTTTCTTT	CASRAKGQMNTEAFF
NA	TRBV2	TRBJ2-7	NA	TGTGCCAGCAGTGTCCGGACTAACTCCTACGAGCAGTACTTC	CASSVRTNSYEQYF
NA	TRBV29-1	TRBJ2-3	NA	TGCAGCGTTGCGACACTACGGGGCTACACAGATACGCAGTATTTT	CSVATLRGYTDTQYF
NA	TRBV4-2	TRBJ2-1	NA	TGTGCCAGCAGCCAAGAAATAGGGGTAAATGAGCAGTTCTTC	CASSQEIGVNEQFF
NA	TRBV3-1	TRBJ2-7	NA	TGTGCCAGCAGCCAGTTACAGGAGTATCTGTACTTC	CASSQLQEYLYF
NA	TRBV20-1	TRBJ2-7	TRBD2	TGCAGTGCTCCCGGGGGACTAGCCAACGAGCAGTACTTC	CSAPGGLANEQYF
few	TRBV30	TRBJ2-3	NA	TGTGCCTGGAGTCGTGGAGCAGATACGCAGTATTTT	CAWSRGADTQYF
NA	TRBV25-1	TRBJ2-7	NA	TGTGCCAGCCGGAGGTCTGTCGAGGCCGAGCAGTACTTC	CASRRSVEAEQYF
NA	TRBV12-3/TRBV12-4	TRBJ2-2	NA	TGTGCCAGCAGTTCCGGATTTGGGGGTGAAGGGGAGCTGTTTTTT	CASSSGFGGEGELFF
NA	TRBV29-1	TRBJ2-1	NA	TGCAGCGTTGAAGTAACAGGGTACAATGAGCAGTTCTTC	CSVEVTGYNEQFF
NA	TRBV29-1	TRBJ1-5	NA	TGCAGCGTCGGTGGACTGGGGACGACCCAGCATTTT	CSVGGLGTTQHF
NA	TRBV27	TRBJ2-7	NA	TGTGCCAGCAGTTTAAGGACAGCGGAATCCTACGAGCAGTACTTC	CASSLRTAESYEQYF
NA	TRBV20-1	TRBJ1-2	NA	TGCAGTGCTATAAAGAAAGGTTCCTACACCTTC	CSAIKKGSYTF
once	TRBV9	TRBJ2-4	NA	TGTGCCAGCAGCGTAGAAGGTTCACAGGCGGGCAAAAACATTCAGTACTTC	CASSVEGSQAGKNIQYF
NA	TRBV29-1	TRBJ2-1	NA	TGCAGCGTTGAGGCTCCCAGTAGAAACAATGAGCAGTTCTTC	CSVEAPSRNNEQFF
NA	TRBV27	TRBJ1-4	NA	TGTGCCAGCAGTCCCGTAAATACGGGGAATGAAAAACTGTTTTTT	CASSPVNTGNEKLFF
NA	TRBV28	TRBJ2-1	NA	TGTGCCAGCAGTTTACGGGACAAGCAGTTCTTC	CASSLRDKQFF
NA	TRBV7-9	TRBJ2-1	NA	TGTGCCAGCAGCCCCCTCGAGTTCTTC	CASSPLEFF
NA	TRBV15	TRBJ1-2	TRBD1	TGTGCCACCAGCAGAGAACAGGGGCACTATGGCTACACCTTC	CATSREQGHYGYTF
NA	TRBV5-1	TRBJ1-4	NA	TGCGCCAGCAGCTTTATTCGTGGGGGTAATGAAAAACTGTTTTTT	CASSFIRGGNEKLFF
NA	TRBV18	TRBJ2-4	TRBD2	TGTGCCAGCTCACCACCGACTAGCGGGAGGGCCAAAAACATTCAGTACTTC	CASSPPTSGRAKNIQYF
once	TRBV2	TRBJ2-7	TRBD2	TGTGCCAGCAGTTCCCTAGCGGGAGGAATCTCCTACGAGCAGTACTTC	CASSSLAGGISYEQYF
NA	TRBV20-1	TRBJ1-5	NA	TGCAGTGCTAGTGGAATGGGGGGGCTCGGGGATCAGCCCCAGCATTTT	CSASGMGGLGDQPQHF
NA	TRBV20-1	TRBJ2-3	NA	TGCAGTGCTAGTGGGCCGGGACGGGGCACAGATACGCAGTATTTT	CSASGPGRGTDTQYF
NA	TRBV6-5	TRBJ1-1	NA	TGTGCCAGCAGTCCTCGTGGGGGGTTTAGTGAAGCTTTCTTT	CASSPRGGFSEAFF
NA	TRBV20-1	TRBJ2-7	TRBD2	TGCAGTGCTAGGGCCCCTAGCGGCCCCGGCAGGGAGCAGTACTTC	CSARAPSGPGREQYF
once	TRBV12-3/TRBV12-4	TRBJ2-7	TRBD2	TGTGCCAGCAGCCTGACGGGACTAGTCGCCGAGCAGTACTTC	CASSLTGLVAEQYF
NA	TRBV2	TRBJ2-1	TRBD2	TGTGCCAGCAGTGAGACGGGACTAGCCAAGCAGTTCTTC	CASSETGLAKQFF
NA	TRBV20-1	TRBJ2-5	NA	TGCAGCGCCATCCGGGAAGAGACCCAGTACTTC	CSAIREETQYF
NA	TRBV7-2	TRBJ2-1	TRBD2	TGTGCCAGCAGTTCGGGACTAGTGTCTGTTGAGCAGTTCTTC	CASSSGLVSVEQFF
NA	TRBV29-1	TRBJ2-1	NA	TGCAGCGTTTGGGGGAGACGCTCAAATGAGCAGTTCTTC	CSVWGRRSNEQFF
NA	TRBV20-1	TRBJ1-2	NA	TGCAGTGCTAGAGATCCTGGGGGCAACTATGGCTACACCTTC	CSARDPGGNYGYTF
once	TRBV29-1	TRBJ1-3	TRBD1	TGCAGCGTTGACATGGGACAGGGATTGAACACCATATATTTT	CSVDMGQGLNTIYF
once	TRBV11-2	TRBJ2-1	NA	TGTGCCAGCAGCCCTTTTTGGGGTGAGCAGTTCTTC	CASSPFWGEQFF
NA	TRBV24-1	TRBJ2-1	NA	TGTGCCACCAGTGATCGCGGCAGCGAGCAGTTCTTC	CATSDRGSEQFF
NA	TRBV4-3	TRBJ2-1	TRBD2	TGCGCCAGCAGCCACCGTCTGGCGGGAGATGGCAATGAGCAGTTCTTC	CASSHRLAGDGNEQFF
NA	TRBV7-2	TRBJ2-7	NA	TGTGCCAGCAGCTACTCGACTAGCTCCTACGAGCAGTACTTC	CASSYSTSSYEQYF
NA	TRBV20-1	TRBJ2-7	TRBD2	TGCAGTGCTAGTCCGGGAGGACGCTCCTACGAGCAGTACTTC	CSASPGGRSYEQYF
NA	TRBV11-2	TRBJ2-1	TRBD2	TGTGCCAGCAGCTTAGTAGGGCTAGCGGGAGTAGGGAGCTCCTACAATGAGCAGTTCTTC	CASSLVGLAGVGSSYNEQFF